This TCR beta chain originates from a study of long-term antiretroviral therapy in people with HIV. Study-level results: The study lacked data on ART adherence, viral resistance or therapy changes. Clones with expansion before ART led the repertoire at all time points.

Specimens held roughly 0.9-10 million cryopreserved PBMC prior to DNA extraction. Germline V gene data show CDR1 as SGHRS and CDR2 as YFSETQ. Trimming at V came to 2 bases and at J to 3 bases, leaving 7 bases not matched to a gene. The CDR3 has 15 amino acids. Sequencing relied on immunoSEQ assay v3.0, run at survey level. The data were produced by immunoSEQ multiplex PCR, yet TCRdb's version contains in-frame clones alone and is incomplete. The sample holds approximately 39,000 clones, roughly 80% seen once. The sample holds a few counts of this clone. Its matching antigen is unknown. This sequence originates from a man between 18 and 35 years old with HIV. The source material was unsorted PBMCs, sampled 1.5 years after starting antiretroviral therapy. The genes are TRBV5-1 and TRBJ2-7; 8 bases line up with TRBD1. The CDR3 DNA reads as TGCGCCAGCAGCTTTGGACAGGGAGCGAGCTACGAGCAGTACTTC. It codes for CASSFGQGASYEQYF. Supplemented by reference TRBV5-1 and TRBJ2-7, the full variable domain reads KAGVTQTPRYLIKTRGQQVTLSCSPISGHRSVSWYQQTPGQGLQFLFEYFSETQRNKGNFPGRFSGRQFSNSRSEMNVSTLELGDSALYLCASSFGQGASYEQYFGPGTRLTVT.